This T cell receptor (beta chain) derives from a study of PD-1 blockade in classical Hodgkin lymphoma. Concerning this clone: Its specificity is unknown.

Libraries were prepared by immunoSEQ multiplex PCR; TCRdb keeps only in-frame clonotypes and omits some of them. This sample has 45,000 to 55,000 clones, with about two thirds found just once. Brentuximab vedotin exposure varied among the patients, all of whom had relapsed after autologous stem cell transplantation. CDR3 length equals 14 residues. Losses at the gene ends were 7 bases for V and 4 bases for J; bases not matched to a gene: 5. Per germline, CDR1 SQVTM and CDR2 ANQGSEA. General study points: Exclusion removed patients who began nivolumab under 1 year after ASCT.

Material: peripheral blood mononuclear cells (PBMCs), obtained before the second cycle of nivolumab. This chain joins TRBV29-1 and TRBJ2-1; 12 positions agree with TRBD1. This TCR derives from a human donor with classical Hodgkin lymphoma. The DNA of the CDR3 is TGCAGCGGATTGGGACAGGGGGCATACAATGAGCAGTTCTTC. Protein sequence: CSGLGQGAYNEQFF.